Described below is a single TCR beta chain sequence and its context. A few counts support this clonotype. No cognate antigen has been identified for it. Per-nucleotide qualities are absent, and no much larger clonotype sits a single base away. Donors were around 37 systemically healthy Caucasian individuals from Russia aged roughly 6 to 95 years. Approximately 10 milliliters of peripheral blood were collected from each donor into EDTA-treated Vacutainer tubes. Ficoll-Paque density-gradient centrifugation was used to isolate PBMCs, with at least 7 million obtained per sample. Trizol reagent was used to extract total RNA from the PBMCs, yielding at least 5.5 micrograms per sample. Naive CD45RAhigh/CD27high T cell percentages were measured by flow cytometry on a PBMC aliquot from every donor. The method was 5' RACE. The run used an Illumina HiSeq 2500. The second PCR ran for about 6 to 12 cycles and used a J-beta primer mix along with a sample-barcoded 5' primer. Each TCR beta cDNA molecule received a unique molecular identifier from a template-switch 5' adaptor carrying 12 random nucleotides. At least 2.5 million CDR3-containing paired-end reads were obtained from each sample. The Mint cDNA synthesis kit, primed by a TRBC-specific oligonucleotide, was used to synthesize first-strand cDNA from all RNA. All cDNA was treated with uracil-DNA glycosylase and then went through a first 18-cycle PCR with the universal primers M1SS and BC2_uni_R. Per the authors' processing: For normalization, 1 million high-quality reads were randomly selected from each sample, with every read carrying a distinct molecular identifier. Instead of being binned into consensus sequences, reads that shared molecular identifiers were thrown out. MiTCR, with a Q25 quality threshold and the strictest error-elimination algorithm, was used for CDR3 identification, clonotype clustering and error correction. Lower-bound total TCR beta diversity was estimated with a nonparametric unseen species model using Euler transformation. Starting from the raw public reads, TCRdb applied fastp trimming at Q25, assembled clones with MiXCR and retained in-frame beta chains. Records with the same CDR3 protein are collapsed into one entry carrying the most frequent genes and DNA. What appears here as the V and J calls and clone size reflects TCRdb's work, not the paper's. This sample has about 730,000 distinct CDR3 sequences in its table, and approximately 43% of those were observed once. The top ten clonotypes cover 20% of the sample.

The data were taken from a study of blood T cells in healthy people across ages (dated by TCRdb to the mid-2010s). For the study in its entirety: In model experiments, template switching captured about one uniquely barcoded TCR beta cDNA molecule for every two T cells. Using the same blood draw, the study looked at two additional independent replicas of 1 million unique cDNA reads for two donors, one aged 18 to 30 and the other aged 80 or older. To avoid experimental bias, donors of different ages were randomly spread across the sequencing lanes. Donors were grouped into four age groups: young (average approximately 15 years), middle-aged (about 38), aged (approximately 58) and long-lived (around 80). Age-related changes in TCR beta repertoire diversity were measured in the study by deep sequencing normalized with unique cDNA molecular identifiers. What the authors observed across the whole study: The long-lived group showed more naive CD4+ T cells, fewer expanded clones and increased TCR diversity than the aged group, suggesting age selection. Since profiling was done on bulk unsorted PBMCs, naive and antigen-experienced compartments could not be conclusively compared. Because the CMV infection status of the donors was unknown, age-related changes in expanded clonotypes may potentially have been confounded. As age increased, observed TCR beta diversity per million T cells dropped in a roughly linear way, and a significant reduction was already evident by age 40. The percentage of naive T cells measured by flow cytometry correlated strongly with observed TCR beta diversity. Estimates of total diversity based on one million sequenced T cells were considered lower bounds and underestimates.

From its cysteine to its phenylalanine, the CDR3 spans 17 amino acids. The retained sequence is limited to the CDR3, 51 bases, with the frame set at the first base. The junction shows trimming of 2 bases on V and 1 base on J, and the gene matches do not reach 8 bases of it. Sequencing was performed on blood. The receptor chain draws on TRBV12-3 or TRBV12-4 and TRBJ2-3, and TRBD2 matches 8 of the central bases. The origin of this receptor is a woman aged 55-70 years in good health. The CDR3 has the sequence CASSLNGGASGTDTQYF. The sequence in DNA is TGTGCCAGCAGTTTAAACGGGGGGGCCTCAGGCACAGATACGCAGTATTTT.